Listed here are 27 T cell receptor beta chains from one sample, sequenced in a study of T cell responses to AZD1222 COVID-19 vaccine. Profiling relied on immunoSEQ multiplex PCR, and the TCRdb table lists in-frame clones only, not all of them. The table lists 95,000 to 150,000 clones, 85% to 90% of them singletons, with around 30% in the top ten. Sequencing was performed on peripheral blood, taken on day 0 of AZD1222 vaccination. The receptor source for this set is an adult in good health.

This chain links TRBV11-2 with TRBJ1-2; tentative D call: TRBD1 (5 bases). The length of the CDR3 is 15 residues. Looked up from germline, CDR1 is SGHAT and CDR2 is FQNNGV. Trimming shortened V by 3 bases and J by 0 bases, and 11 bases separated the two germline ends. The CDR3 loop is CASSFWDGANYGYTF. In DNA form, the CDR3 reads TGTGCCAGCAGCTTCTGGGACGGTGCTAACTATGGCTACACCTTC.

This clone was counted once. The chain joins TRBV7-8 to TRBJ2-7; 9 positions agree with TRBD1. CDR3 size: 15 residues. After removal of 7 bases from V and 3 bases from J, the junction contained 10 bases not matched to a gene. Germline V gene sequence: CDR1 SGHVS, CDR2 FQNEAQ. The CDR3 reads CASNFQQGAVYEQYF. Here the CDR3 DNA reads TGTGCCAGCAACTTTCAACAGGGGGCGGTCTACGAGCAGTACTTC.

The chain recombines TRBV6-5 with TRBJ1-2; D may be TRBD1 (5 bases). Trimming left V 7 bases short and J 4 bases short, with 13 bases between. CDR1 and CDR2 (germline): MNHEY, SVGAGI. The CDR3 runs 13 residues. The CDR3 reads CASIPGRGYGYTF. In nucleotides, the CDR3 is TGTGCCAGCATCCCCGGGAGGGGCTATGGCTACACCTTC.

V gene TRBV18 combines with J gene TRBJ1-2, with 7 bases lining up with TRBD1. Germline V gene data show CDR1 as KGHSH and CDR2 as LQKENI. This CDR3 has 14 residues. The junction had 3 bases not matched to a gene; V was cut back by 3 bases and J by 2 bases. The CDR3 DNA follows: TGTGCCAGCTCACCCGGGACAGCAAACTATGGCTACACCTTC. Its translation: CASSPGTANYGYTF.

V and J are TRBV15 and TRBJ2-7; D is unresolved. Germline V gene data show CDR1 as LNHNV and CDR2 as YYDKDF (reference sequence). V lost 0 bases and J 7 bases, leaving 13 bases between the germline ends. CDR3 size: 14 residues. CDR3 DNA: TGTGCCACCAGCAGAGATCTAGTACGCGGAGAGCAGTACTTC. The encoded protein is CATSRDLVRGEQYF. Together with reference TRBV15 and TRBJ2-7, the CDR3 gives the full variable domain: DAMVIQNPRYQVTQFGKPVTLSCSQTLNHNVMYWYQQKSSQAPKLLFHYYDKDFNNEADTPDNFQSRRPNTSFCFLDIRSPGLGDTAMYLCATSRDLVRGEQYFGPGTRLTVT.

The chain employs TRBV30 and TRBJ2-6; D possibly corresponds to TRBD2 (6 bases). Germline loops: CDR1 GTSNPN, CDR2 SVGIG (reference sequence). Trimming removed 0 bases at V and 3 bases at J, with 6 bases between. The CDR3 covers 14 residues. CDR3 coding DNA: TGTGCCTGGAGTGTAGCGGGTGGGGCCAACGTCCTGACTTTC. This gives the protein CAWSVAGGANVLTF.

J is TRBJ1-1 and V is TRBV29-1, with 7 bases matching TRBD1. Germline lookup yields CDR1 SQVTM and CDR2 ANQGSEA. The CDR3 is made up of 13 amino acids. J lost 3 bases, V lost 3 bases, and 4 bases had no gene match. CDR3 residues: CSVDARGDTEAFF. The CDR3 region has the DNA TGCAGCGTTGATGCCAGGGGGGACACTGAAGCTTTCTTT.

The chain is built from TRBV14 and TRBJ2-1; D unresolved. Germline CDR1 reads SGHDN; CDR2 reads FVKESK. The germline V and J ends were trimmed by 1 base and 5 bases, with 9 bases remaining between them. This CDR3 has 14 residues. CDR3 nucleotide sequence: TGTGCCAGCAGCCAAGCTTTTGGCGACAATGAGCAGTTCTTC. It yields the protein CASSQAFGDNEQFF.

The rearrangement joins TRBV7-2 to TRBJ1-2; D may be TRBD1 (5 bases). In germline, CDR1 is SGHTA, CDR2 FQGNSA. V dropped 2 bases and J dropped 2 bases, with 9 bases sitting between them. The CDR3 covers 14 residues. In DNA, the CDR3 is TGTGCCAGCAGCTTACAGACAGTGAACTATGGCTACACCTTC. Protein sequence: CASSLQTVNYGYTF.

The rearrangement uses TRBV10-3 and TRBJ1-1, with TRBD1 matching over 9 bases. CDR1 and CDR2 from the germline V gene are ENHRY and SYGVKD. Trimming took 4 bases from V and 1 from J; bases not matched to a gene: 1. There are 14 residues in the CDR3. CDR3 in amino acids: CAISVGQGNTEAFF. The CDR3 region has the DNA TGTGCCATCAGTGTGGGACAGGGGAACACTGAAGCTTTCTTT.

The chain couples TRBV4-3 to TRBJ1-1; D unresolved. The germline gives CDR1 LGHNA, CDR2 YSLEER. Between the trimmed V and J ends, which lost 0 bases and 0 bases, there was a span of 8 bases. CDR3 length equals 15 residues. CDR3 protein: CASSQENLMNTEAFF. The CDR3, as DNA: TGCGCCAGCAGCCAAGAAAACCTCATGAACACTGAAGCTTTCTTT.

Here the CDR3 DNA reads TGTGCCAGCAGTTACTCGGAGGGTAGGGCTAACTATGGCTACACCTTC. It translates to CASSYSEGRANYGYTF. V gene TRBV6-5 combines with J gene TRBJ1-2; D unclear. Trimming took off 0 bases at V and 0 bases at J, with 11 bases between the two ends. Germline CDR1 is MNHEY and CDR2 is SVGAGI. The CDR3 is made up of 16 amino acids.

The chain uses TRBV5-6 and TRBJ1-4, with 9 bases lining up with TRBD1. CDR1 and CDR2 (germline): SGHDT, YYEEEE. This CDR3 has 14 amino acids. J lost 6 bases, V lost 4 bases, and 4 bases had no gene match. CDR3 sequence (DNA): TGTGCCAGCAGCGGACAGGGGTGGGATGAAAAACTGTTTTTT. Translation gives CASSGQGWDEKLFF.

This clone was seen just once. The chain is built from TRBV29-1 and TRBJ1-4; D remains ambiguous. Germline CDR1 is SQVTM and CDR2 is ANQGSEA. This CDR3 spans 12 amino acids. The V end was cut by 6 bases, the J end by 6 bases, with 11 bases between. The chain's CDR3 is CSVEGDDEKLFF. The CDR3 bases are TGCAGCGTCGAGGGAGACGATGAAAAACTGTTTTTT.

This clone was picked up one time. The J gene is TRBJ1-2, the V gene TRBV29-1; 9 bases map to TRBD1. V shed 6 bases, J shed 8 bases, and the junction held 7 bases outside the gene matches. The CDR3 runs to 12 residues. Germline CDR1 and CDR2: SQVTM and ANQGSEA. CDR3 amino acids: CSVNRGLEGYTF. The CDR3 nucleotides are TGCAGCGTCAACAGGGGGCTGGAAGGCTACACCTTC.

CDR3 DNA: TGTGCCAGCTCCCCAGGTCAGGGGGGTTTCGGAGGCTACACCTTC. Translation gives CASSPGQGGFGGYTF. The chain carries TRBV6-4 and TRBJ1-2, with 7 nucleotides matching TRBD1. Unmatched junction bases numbered 17, after V lost 8 bases and J lost 8 bases. The CDR3 is 15 amino acids. Germline V gives CDR1 MRHNA, CDR2 SNTAGT.

CDR3 region: CASSQSPGQGNSPLHF. CDR3 DNA sequence: TGTGCCAGCAGCCAATCTCCGGGACAGGGTAATTCACCCCTCCACTTT. The chain recombines TRBV14 with TRBJ1-6; 9 nucleotides line up with TRBD1. The J segment lost 6 bases and the V segment lost 2 bases, leaving 5 bases of the junction unmatched. Per the germline V gene, CDR1 is SGHDN and CDR2 is FVKESK. CDR3 size: 16 residues.

This clone occurred once. J is TRBJ2-7 and V is TRBV20-1; 10 bases map to TRBD2. There are 16 residues in the CDR3. Germline lookup yields CDR1 DFQATT and CDR2 SNEGSKA (reference sequence). V lost 3 bases to trimming and J lost 3 bases; unmatched junction nucleotides: 11. The CDR3 DNA sequence: TGCAGTGCTAGTAAACCCCGTGCTAGCGGGGGCTACGAGCAGTACTTC. It translates to CSASKPRASGGYEQYF.

V usage is TRBV4-2 and J usage is TRBJ2-1; no clear D gene. The ends were cut back, 1 base at V and 12 bases at J, with 7 bases in the middle. Germline CDR1 LGHNA, CDR2 YNFKEQ. The CDR3 loop spans 11 amino acids. CDR3 nucleotides: TGTGCCAGCAGCCAAGGAGATACGCAGTTCTTC. Translation gives CASSQGDTQFF.

This chain joins TRBV3-1 (or the pseudogene TRBV3-2) and TRBJ2-7, with D unclear. Germline assignment: CDR1 LGHDT and CDR2 YNNKEL (reference sequence). This CDR3 region has 12 residues. Trimming shortened V by 4 bases and J by 3 bases, and 7 bases separated the two germline ends. The CDR3 is CASSPLRYEQYF. The CDR3 DNA sequence: TGTGCCAGCAGCCCCTTGCGCTACGAGCAGTACTTC.

This clone was recorded only once. The chain couples TRBV24-1 to TRBJ2-5; perhaps TRBD2 as D (5 bases). Germline V gene data show CDR1 as KGHDR and CDR2 as SFDVKD. Trimming stripped 2 bases from V and 4 bases from J, with 13 bases between. This CDR3 has 15 residues. This CDR3 reads CATSDSEGAGETQYF. The CDR3 DNA reads as TGTGCCACCAGTGATTCCGAGGGCGCAGGAGAGACCCAGTACTTC.

The V gene is TRBV13, the J gene TRBJ1-3; 7 bases are shared with TRBD1. The V and J ends lost 3 bases and 0 bases, in that order; junction bases with no gene match: 5. Germline V gene lookup returns CDR1 PRHDT and CDR2 FYEKMQ (reference sequence). CDR3 length: 16 amino acids. The CDR3 loop is CASSFGTAYSGNTIYF. CDR3 nucleotides: TGTGCCAGCAGCTTCGGGACAGCATACTCTGGAAACACCATATATTTT. Variable domain in full (rest from reference TRBV13 and TRBJ1-3): AAGVIQSPRHLIKEKRETATLKCYPIPRHDTVYWYQQGPGQDPQFLISFYEKMQSDKGSIPDRFSAQQFSDYHSELNMSSLELGDSALYFCASSFGTAYSGNTIYFGEGSWLTVV.

The chain employs TRBV7-2 and TRBJ2-1; the D is unclear. CDR3 size: 13 residues. V was cut by 5 bases and J by 10 bases, with 15 bases left in between. Germline V lookup: CDR1 SGHTA, CDR2 FQGNSA. CDR3 in amino acids: CASSSSQVGEQFF. The CDR3 DNA is TGTGCCAGCAGCAGCTCGCAGGTCGGCGAGCAGTTCTTC.

V is TRBV6-5 and J is TRBJ2-3; a possible D gene is TRBD2 (5 bases). CDR1 and CDR2 from the germline V gene are MNHEY and SVGAGI. This CDR3 has 14 amino acids. V was cut by 2 bases and J by 3 bases, with 9 bases left in between. CDR3 protein: CASSYSPGTDTQYF. CDR3 coding DNA: TGTGCCAGCAGTTACAGCCCGGGAACAGATACGCAGTATTTT.

The chain carries TRBV5-1 and TRBJ1-3; tentative D call: TRBD1 (5 bases). The ends were cut back, 3 bases at V and 0 bases at J, with 7 bases in the middle. The CDR3 covers 14 residues. Germline CDR1 and CDR2: SGHRS and YFSETQ. This CDR3 is CASSSDISGNTIYF. For the CDR3, the DNA is TGCGCCAGCAGCTCGGACATCTCTGGAAACACCATATATTTT.

The V call is TRBV6-6, the J call TRBJ1-3; the D gene is possibly TRBD1 (5 bases). V shed 2 bases and J shed 7 bases, with 6 bases lying between them. The germline V gene encodes CDR1 MNHNY and CDR2 SVGAGI (reference sequence). This CDR3 is 12 amino acids long. CDR3 residues: CASSYGANTIYF. The CDR3 coding sequence is TGTGCCAGCAGTTACGGGGCGAACACCATATATTTT.

V and J are TRBV27 and TRBJ1-5; 12 nucleotides match TRBD1. In germline, CDR1 is MNHEY, CDR2 SMNVEV (reference sequence). Germline trimming cut 5 bases from V and 0 bases from J; bases unmatched to any gene: 8. The CDR3 extends over 18 amino acids. CDR3 residues: CASSSGTGGWGSNQPQHF. The CDR3, as DNA: TGTGCCAGCAGTAGCGGGACAGGGGGCTGGGGTAGCAATCAGCCCCAGCATTTT.